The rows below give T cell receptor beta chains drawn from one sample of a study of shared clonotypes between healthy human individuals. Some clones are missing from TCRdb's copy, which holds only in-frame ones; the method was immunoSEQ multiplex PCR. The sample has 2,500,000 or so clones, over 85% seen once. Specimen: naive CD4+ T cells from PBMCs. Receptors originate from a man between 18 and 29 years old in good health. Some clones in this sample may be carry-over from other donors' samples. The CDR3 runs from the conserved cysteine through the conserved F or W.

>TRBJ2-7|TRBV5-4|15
CASSFGPNPSYEQYF
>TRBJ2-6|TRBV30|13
CAWSITGANVLTF
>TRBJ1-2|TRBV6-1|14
CASTEGWAGGGYTF
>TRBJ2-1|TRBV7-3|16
CASSQTSGGTNNEQFF
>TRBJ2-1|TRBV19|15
CASRGLATSYNEQFF
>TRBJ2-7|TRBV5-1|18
CASSFGTSGIKRSYEQYF
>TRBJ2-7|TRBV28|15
CASSLLGQAAYEQYF
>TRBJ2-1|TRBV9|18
CASSKTSGSTSSYNEQFF
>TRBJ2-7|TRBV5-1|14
CASKGEMSSYEQYF
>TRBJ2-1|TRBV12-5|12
CASSPYGNEQFF
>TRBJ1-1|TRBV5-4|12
CASSGLNTEAFF
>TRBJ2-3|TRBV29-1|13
CSARLAATDTQYF
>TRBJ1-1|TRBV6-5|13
CASMRGGFTEAFF
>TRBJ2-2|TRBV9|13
CASSGQGSGELFF
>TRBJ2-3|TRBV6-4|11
CASSNGFTQYF
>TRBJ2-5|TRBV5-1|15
CASSLAVAGGETQYF
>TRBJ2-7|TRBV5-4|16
CASSTWTSGRAYEQYF
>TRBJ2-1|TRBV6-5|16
CASSYSWTSGSNEQFF
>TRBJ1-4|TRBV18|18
CASSPAQDRAARLEKLFF
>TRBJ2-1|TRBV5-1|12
CASSLIYNEQFF
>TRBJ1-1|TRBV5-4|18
CASSFYPGVLDRNTEAFF
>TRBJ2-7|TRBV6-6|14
CASSLPGSPYEQYF
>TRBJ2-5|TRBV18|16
CASSPPGSGRGETQYF
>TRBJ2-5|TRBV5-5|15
CASSPTSWGERTQYF
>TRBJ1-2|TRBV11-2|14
CASTALGVTYGYTF
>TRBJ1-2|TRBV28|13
CASSLEQGTGYTF
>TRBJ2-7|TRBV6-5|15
CASSYSFQAAYEQYF
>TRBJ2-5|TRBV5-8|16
CASSLSAYPRGETQYF
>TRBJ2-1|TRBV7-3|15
CASSLIGGAYNEQFF
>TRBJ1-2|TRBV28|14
CASSLGDVAYGYTF
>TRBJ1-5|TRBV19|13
CASADSFDQPQHF
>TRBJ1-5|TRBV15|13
CATSRERDQPQHF
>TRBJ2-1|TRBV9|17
CASSVASGGLGSNEQFF
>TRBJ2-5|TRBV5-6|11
CASSEGGSQYF
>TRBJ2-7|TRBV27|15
CASSPRFRPFDEQYF
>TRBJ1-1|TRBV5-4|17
CASSPGVTMEPDTEAFF
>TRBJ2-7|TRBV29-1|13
CSVTGTVTYEQYF
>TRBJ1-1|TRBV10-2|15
CASSEWTVKNTEAFF
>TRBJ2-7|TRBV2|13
CASSPSGSYEQYF
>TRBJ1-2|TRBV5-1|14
CASSSKPRPPAGTF
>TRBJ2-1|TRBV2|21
CASSGGRGTSGTKGSYNEQFF
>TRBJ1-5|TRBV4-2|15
CASSRGQGQDQPQHF
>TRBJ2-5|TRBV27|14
CASRGRGYQETQYF
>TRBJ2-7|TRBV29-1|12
CSVGQGEVEQYF
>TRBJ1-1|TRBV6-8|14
CASSFWGSSTEAFF
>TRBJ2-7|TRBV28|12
CATLSSSYEQYF
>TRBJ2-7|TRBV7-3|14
CASSLRGGGYEQYF
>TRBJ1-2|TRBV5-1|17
CASSLETGYGLEKGYTF
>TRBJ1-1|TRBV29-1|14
CSVEDPLKNTEAFF
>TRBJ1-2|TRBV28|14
CASSLLGTGRGYTF
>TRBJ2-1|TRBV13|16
CASSLLGTSALNEQFF
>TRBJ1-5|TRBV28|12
CASSSTGQPQHF
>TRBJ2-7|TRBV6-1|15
CASSEETRGRNEQYF
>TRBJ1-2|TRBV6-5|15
CASIIIRGHNGGYTF
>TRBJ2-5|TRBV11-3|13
CASSRDRDETQYF
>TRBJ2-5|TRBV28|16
CASSLVGLVAQETQYF
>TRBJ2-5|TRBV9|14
CASSPRQVQETQYF
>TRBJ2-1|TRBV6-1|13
CASLGGPYNEQFF
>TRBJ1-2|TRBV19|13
CASSPPVAYGYTF
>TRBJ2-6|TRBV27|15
CASSFSGPGANVLTF